These 11 T cell receptor beta chains originate from one sample sequenced in a study of blood T cell repertoires in COVID-19. Clones were sequenced by immunoSEQ multiplex PCR, and TCRdb holds only the in-frame ones, with some missing. The sample carries 30,000 to 40,000 clones, 80% recorded once. Sequencing was carried out using peripheral blood. The receptors come from a woman in her 70s with acute or convalescent COVID-19.

The CDR3 DNA is TGTGCCAGCAGTTTACCGGGACAAACCCAGTACTTC. It is translated as CASSLPGQTQYF. The chain links TRBV27 to TRBJ2-5, with D possibly TRBD1 on 6 matching bases. V gave up 2 bases and J gave up 8 bases, with 9 bases separating them. The germline V gene has CDR1 MNHEY and CDR2 SMNVEV (reference sequence). This CDR3 comprises 12 residues.

This chain connects TRBV7-9 to TRBJ2-7; TRBD2 aligns across 7 bases. The CDR3 is made up of 16 amino acids. Germline CDR1 reads SEHNR; CDR2 reads FQNEAQ (reference sequence). Unmatched junction bases numbered 8, after V lost 1 base and J lost 2 bases. The CDR3 loop is CASSLVAASGTYEQYF. Here the CDR3 DNA reads TGTGCCAGCAGCTTAGTTGCGGCTAGCGGCACCTACGAGCAGTACTTC. Full variable domain (outside the CDR3, taken from reference TRBV7-9 and TRBJ2-7): DTGVSQNPRHKITKRGQNVTFRCDPISEHNRLYWYRQTLGQGPEFLTYFQNEAQLEKSRLLSDRFSAERPKGSFSTLEIQRTEQGDSAMYLCASSLVAASGTYEQYFGPGTRLTVT.

The chain joins TRBV15 to TRBJ1-2; 9 nucleotides align to TRBD1. The ends lost 5 bases at V and 4 bases at J; junction bases unmatched: 5. Germline lookup yields CDR1 LNHNV and CDR2 YYDKDF (reference sequence). The CDR3 is 14 residues long. Here the CDR3 reads CATSLPDRGYGYTF. The CDR3 nucleotides read TGTGCCACCAGCCTTCCGGACAGGGGCTATGGCTACACCTTC.

This chain joins TRBV4-2 and TRBJ2-5; 8 bases fit TRBD1. The CDR3 loop spans 12 amino acids. With V trimmed by 0 bases and J by 13 bases, 4 bases remained unmatched. Germline-derived CDR1 and CDR2 are LGHNA and YNFKEQ. In DNA form, the CDR3 reads TGTGCCAGCAGCCAAGAGCAGGGGGCGGCGTACTTC. As protein: CASSQEQGAAYF.

The chain carries TRBV3-1 (or the pseudogene TRBV3-2) and TRBJ2-4; 8 nucleotides match TRBD2. The CDR3 is made up of 13 amino acids. The germline V gene encodes CDR1 LGHDT and CDR2 YNNKEL (reference sequence). V was clipped by 4 bases and J by 6 bases; unmatched bases: 2. In nucleotides, the CDR3 is TGTGCCAGCAGCCTAGCGGGGCCAAACATTCAGTACTTC. It yields the protein CASSLAGPNIQYF.

The rearrangement links TRBV28 to TRBJ2-5; D might be TRBD2 (5 bases). Trimming pared 8 bases from V and 3 bases from J, leaving 7 bases between. Germline-derived CDR1 and CDR2 are MDHEN and SYDVKM. The CDR3 covers 11 residues. CDR3 amino acids: CASRREETQYF. The CDR3 DNA reads as TGTGCCAGCCGGCGGGAAGAGACCCAGTACTTC.

This clone was found a few times. The V call is TRBV5-8, the J call TRBJ2-1; perhaps TRBD2 as D (6 bases). The CDR3 is made up of 15 amino acids. Germline lookup yields CDR1 SGHTS and CDR2 YDEGEE. V was cut by 5 bases and J by 5 bases, with 17 bases left in between. The CDR3 nucleotides read TGTGCCAGCAGTAGGGGACTCCGTTCCCACAATGAGCAGTTCTTC. Its protein product is CASSRGLRSHNEQFF.

The chain links TRBV11-2 to TRBJ1-2; possibly TRBD1 for D (6 bases). The CDR3 totals 17 residues. Germline V gene lookup returns CDR1 SGHAT and CDR2 FQNNGV. Trimming removed 2 bases from V and 1 base from J, with 17 bases in between. Here the CDR3 reads CASSLKGGVKGNYGYTF. In DNA, the CDR3 is TGTGCCAGCAGCTTAAAAGGGGGGGTGAAAGGTAACTATGGCTACACCTTC.

V and J are TRBV28 and TRBJ2-3; 13 positions match TRBD2. The germline CDR1 and CDR2 sequences are MDHEN and SYDVKM. V trimming: 5 bases; J trimming: 5 bases; junction bases outside the gene matches: 13. The CDR3 loop spans 18 amino acids. CDR3 sequence: CASSPTQGLAGVGDTQYF. The CDR3 region has the DNA TGTGCCAGCAGTCCAACCCAAGGACTAGCGGGAGTTGGAGATACGCAGTATTTT.

This rearrangement joins TRBV10-3 to TRBJ2-1, with TRBD2 matching over 7 bases. The CDR3 extends over 15 amino acids. Germline V gives CDR1 ENHRY, CDR2 SYGVKD. Trimming took 4 bases from V and 4 from J; bases not matched to a gene: 7. The CDR3 region has the DNA TGTGCCATCAGTGTTTCTAGCGGCCCTTACAATGAGCAGTTCTTC. As protein: CAISVSSGPYNEQFF.

The chain has TRBV28 and TRBJ1-5, with a tentative D call TRBD1 (5 bases). Germline assignment: CDR1 MDHEN and CDR2 SYDVKM. V was shortened by 7 bases and J by 2 bases, with 27 bases between the two germline ends. The CDR3 is made up of 19 amino acids. The CDR3 nucleotides are TGTGCCAGCACTCTGAAGGGGTCGGCAGGGTGGAGTGGCAATCAGCCCCAGCATTTT. This sequence encodes CASTLKGSAGWSGNQPQHF. Looking up the rest from reference TRBV28 and TRBJ1-5 gives the full variable domain: DVKVTQSSRYLVKRTGEKVFLECVQDMDHENMFWYRQDPGLGLRLIYFSYDVKMKEKGDIPEGYSVSREKKERFSLILESASTNQTSMYLCASTLKGSAGWSGNQPQHFGDGTRLSIL.